Presented here are 11 T cell receptor beta chains from one specimen sequenced in a study of OX40 agonist ivuxolimab in advanced cancers. Assay: immunoSEQ multiplex PCR; the TCRdb copy retains only in-frame clones and omits some. The sample has about 88,000 clones; approximately 85% are singletons. The sample in question was CD4+ or CD8+ T cells sorted from blood, obtained in a trial of the OX40 agonist ivuxolimab. Receptor source: an adult with an advanced solid tumor such as melanoma, head and neck, liver or kidney cancer.

This chain joins TRBV5-1 and TRBJ2-6; D gene ambiguous. The CDR3 sequence is 15 residues long. Trimming removed 3 bases from V and 0 bases from J, with 7 bases in between. The V gene's germline CDR1 is SGHRS and CDR2 YFSETQ. CDR3 in DNA: TGCGCCAGCAGCTCGGACGGCTCTGGGGCCAACGTCCTGACTTTC. This encodes CASSSDGSGANVLTF.

The chain joins TRBV19 to TRBJ2-2; TRBD2 matches at 9 bases. The CDR3 spans 16 residues. From germline, CDR1 is LNHDA and CDR2 SQIVND (reference sequence). Trimming removed 5 bases from V and 2 bases from J; junction bases left unmatched: 6. CDR3 in DNA: TGTGCCAGTAGTTACTCACTAGCGGGCAACACCGGGGAGCTGTTTTTT. It encodes CASSYSLAGNTGELFF.

The chain is built from TRBV5-1 and TRBJ1-6, with D uncertain. The CDR3 runs to 14 residues. V was shortened by 4 bases and J by 10 bases, with 15 bases between the two germline ends. Germline V CDR1 and CDR2: SGHRS, YFSETQ. The CDR3 bases are TGCGCCAGCAGCCCCACCTCCGGGGTATCACCCCTCCACTTT. This gives the protein CASSPTSGVSPLHF.

This chain uses TRBV4-1 with TRBJ1-2, with a tentative D call TRBD1 (5 bases). Germline-derived CDR1 and CDR2 are MGHRA and YSYEKL. CDR3 length: 15 residues. Trimming removed 7 bases at V and 0 bases at J, with 15 bases between. CDR3 nucleotides: TGCGCCAGCAAATTAGGGACGGAAGCTAACTATGGCTACACCTTC. Encoded protein: CASKLGTEANYGYTF.

The chain employs TRBV13 and TRBJ2-3; 12 nucleotides match TRBD2. This CDR3 region has 16 residues. Looked up from germline, CDR1 is PRHDT and CDR2 is FYEKMQ (reference sequence). V was clipped by 5 bases and J by 14 bases; unmatched bases: 17. CDR3: CASSTRLTSGGNSAYF. The CDR3 DNA follows: TGTGCCAGCAGCACGAGACTAACTAGCGGGGGGAATTCGGCGTATTTT.

This clone was counted a few times. This sequence joins TRBV28 and TRBJ2-7; D remains unclear. Germline CDR1 MDHEN, CDR2 SYDVKM. The CDR3 extends over 10 amino acids. V was pared by 11 bases and J by 3 bases, with 8 bases between. CDR3 DNA: TGTGCCCCCTGGGGCTACGAGCAGTACGTC. It translates to CAPWGYEQYV.

The chain uses TRBV4-1 and TRBJ1-2, with D maybe TRBD1 (5 bases). CDR3 length equals 18 residues. Germline assignment: CDR1 MGHRA and CDR2 YSYEKL. Trimming shortened V by 3 bases and J by 4 bases, and 24 bases separated the two germline ends. This CDR3 reads CASSHNLRDLALGYGYTF. DNA for the CDR3: TGCGCCAGCAGCCACAACCTCCGGGACCTCGCTCTGGGCTATGGCTACACCTTC.

The chain is built from TRBV5-1 and TRBJ2-5, with 7 positions matching TRBD1. Germline V gene data show CDR1 as SGHRS and CDR2 as YFSETQ. J gave up 11 bases and V 0 bases, and 4 bases lay outside the gene matches. This CDR3 has 12 residues. CDR3 residues: CASSLEWDRQYF. As DNA, the CDR3 is TGCGCCAGCAGCTTGGAATGGGACAGACAGTACTTC.

The J gene is TRBJ2-1, the V gene TRBV15, with 8 bases fitting TRBD1. The CDR3 extends over 18 amino acids. Germline V gene sequence: CDR1 LNHNV, CDR2 YYDKDF (reference sequence). The V and J ends lost 1 base and 6 bases, in that order; junction bases with no gene match: 14. In nucleotides, the CDR3 is TGTGCCACCAGCAGAGCGAACAGGGGGGTGTGGACGTCCAATGAGCAGTTCTTC. Residues: CATSRANRGVWTSNEQFF.

The chain recombines TRBV19 with TRBJ2-4; possibly TRBD2 for D (6 bases). The CDR3 is 13 amino acids. Trimming took off 6 bases at V and 2 bases at J, with 8 bases between the two ends. Germline V gene sequence: CDR1 LNHDA, CDR2 SQIVND (reference sequence). This CDR3 reads CASREGPKNIQYF. The CDR3 DNA reads TGTGCCAGTAGGGAGGGGCCCAAAAACATTCAGTACTTC. Full variable domain (missing parts from reference TRBV19 and TRBJ2-4): DGGITQSPKYLFRKEGQNVTLSCEQNLNHDAMYWYRQDPGQGLRLIYYSQIVNDFQKGDIAEGYSVSREKKESFPLTVTSAQKNPTAFYLCASREGPKNIQYFGAGTRLSVL.

CDR3 in amino acids: CSVRSGGTNEKLFF. DNA of the CDR3: TGCAGCGTTCGATCAGGGGGAACTAATGAAAAACTGTTTTTT. This chain connects TRBV29-1 to TRBJ1-4; TRBD1 agrees at 7 bases. V dropped 5 bases and J dropped 1; count of bases not matched to a gene: 4. The CDR3 has 14 amino acids. Germline CDR1 is SQVTM and CDR2 is ANQGSEA.